This TCR beta chain was sequenced for a study of blood T cell repertoires in COVID-19. This CDR3 is 12 amino acids long. Germline assignment: CDR1 SNHLY and CDR2 FYNNEI. V shed 11 bases and J shed 7 bases, with 18 bases lying between them. The repertoire was sequenced with immunoSEQ multiplex PCR; TCRdb's copy has only in-frame clones and lacks some. The table lists roughly 110,000 clones, around 88% of them singletons. This receptor was identified in a human donor with acute or convalescent COVID-19. The donor label of this sample is uncertain. The genes are TRBV2 and TRBJ2-7; weak D call: TRBD1 (6 bases). Input material: peripheral blood. CDR3: CAVGQGWREQYF. In nucleotides, the CDR3 is TGTGCCGTCGGGCAGGGGTGGCGAGAGCAGTACTTC.